The clone carrying this TCR beta chain was observed at least ten times. Its antigen is unidentified. Attachment of unique molecular identifiers was made to individual cDNA molecules. TCRdb ran MiXCR on the 5' RACE reads and lists one entry per CDR3 protein. The sample contains about 30,000 distinct CDR3 sequences, 3% to 5% of which appear only once. Trimming removed 2 bases from V and 7 bases from J, with 20 bases in between. The V gene's germline CDR1 is KGHSH and CDR2 LQKENI. The CDR3 is 16 amino acids. These data are taken from a study of early T cells in non-severe SARS-CoV-2 infection. Background on the study: Sequencing input comprised bulk RNA from unsorted whole blood; chain pairing was not available. Study-wide results and limits: Lookups in VDJdb leaned toward anti-spike CD8 responses and missed private and CD4 specificities.

The rearrangement links TRBV18 to TRBJ1-2, with D unresolved. The sample consisted of whole blood. The source of this sequence is an adult who was a healthcare worker with PCR-confirmed SARS-CoV-2 infection or an uninfected control (not recorded which). The CDR3 spells CASSPDGAGRAGGYTF. The CDR3, as DNA: TGTGCCAGCTCACCAGACGGCGCGGGTCGAGCGGGTGGCTACACCTTC.